The clone carrying this T cell receptor beta chain was seen many times. What it binds is not known. Under 3 months was the duration of disease in ophthalmopathy patients, who also had a Clinical Activity Score of at least 3 and a NOSPECS grade of at least 4. PBMCs were sourced from approximately 9.3 ml fresh peripheral blood. This specimen comes from a study of T cells in Graves' hyperthyroidism and ophthalmopathy. The germline V gene has CDR1 MDHEN and CDR2 SYDVKM. The CDR3 covers 13 residues. Trimming stripped 5 bases from V and 4 bases from J, with 12 bases between. RNA transcripts served as the template for amplifying TCR beta CDR3 regions. In the first-round RT-PCR of the TCR CDR3, the HTBI primer set was used. TCRdb re-derived calls from the multiplex PCR reads in MiXCR, one entry per CDR3 protein. The sample carries about 590,000 distinct CDR3 sequences, around 14% recorded once. Overall study findings and caveats: In the blood, most expanded thyroid clonotypes above 0.001 appeared as well. Ophthalmopathy was identified by the model a median about 6.4 months ahead of onset.

J is TRBJ2-7 and V is TRBV28, with D tentatively TRBD2 (6 bases). The sequence derives from a woman aged 18-35 years with Graves' ophthalmopathy. The sample taken for sequencing was blood. The CDR3 region is CASSKAAGYEQYF. In nucleotides, the CDR3 is TGTGCCAGCAGTAAAGCGGCGGGGTACGAGCAGTACTTC.